This T cell receptor beta chain is from a study of blood T cell repertoires in COVID-19. Study details: T cells, B-cell-depleted T cells, or PBMCs supplied cDNA or gDNA.

Individuals aged about 18 to 95 years were recruited from approximately 22 US areas. Profiled with immunoSEQ multiplex PCR; TCRdb holds only in-frame clones, not every one. The repertoire holds about 200,000 clones, 82% seen once, with approximately 4.7% in the top ten. With 3 bases clipped from V and 6 bases from J, the junction kept 7 bases outside the gene matches. The CDR3 spans 15 residues. Germline-derived CDR1 and CDR2 are GTSNPN and SVGIG (reference sequence). The genes are TRBV30 and TRBJ1-6; 8 bases fit TRBD1. The TCR comes from a woman aged 60 to 75 with acute COVID-19. The sample was PBMCs or T cells enriched from blood (not recorded which). For the CDR3, the DNA is TGTGCCTGGAGGGAGGGACAGGTCACTAATTCACCCCTCCACTTT. Amino acids: CAWREGQVTNSPLHF.